Included here is one TCR beta chain sequence, with context. Its specificity is not known. This entry belongs to a study of Ad26.COV2.S vaccination and SARS-CoV-2 variants. Findings and caveats of the study: It was vaccine recipients, not placebo recipients, who had the higher spike-specific TCR breadth. Whether participants received vaccine or placebo, their non-spike TCR breadth was similar.

Described treatment: some 20 received Ad26.COV2.S at low or high dose, single or two shots; 5 received placebo; per-sample allocation not given. Day 63 following the first vaccine or placebo injection was when the samples were taken. TCRdb's copy holds only in-frame clones and misses some; the assay was immunoSEQ multiplex PCR. This sample carries hundreds of thousands of clones, around nine tenths of them seen once, and the ten largest clones take roughly 5%. J was trimmed by 3 bases and V by 5 bases; bases with no gene match: 6. The CDR3 runs 14 residues. Germline V gene lookup returns CDR1 MNHEY and CDR2 SVGAGI.

The sequence was obtained from a person aged 18 to 65 who received the Ad26.COV2.S COVID-19 vaccine or a placebo. The source was peripheral blood, collected in a trial of Ad26.COV2.S vaccine versus placebo. This rearrangement joins TRBV6-5 to TRBJ1-1; TRBD1 matches at 7 bases. Written as DNA, the CDR3 is TGTGCCAGCAGTATACACAGGGGCGACACTGAAGCTTTCTTT. Protein sequence: CASSIHRGDTEAFF.